This TCR beta chain was sequenced during a study of blood T cell repertoires in COVID-19. The wider study: Whether acute or convalescent, the COVID-19 samples came from the United States, Italy and Spain. Sources were T cells, B-cell-depleted T cells, or PBMCs; the material itself was cDNA or gDNA.

This CDR3 contains 17 residues. With 1 base removed from V and 0 bases from J, the gap between germline ends came to 12 bases. Germline V gives CDR1 SGHTA, CDR2 FQGNSA. In the original workflow: For nucleated cells, counts were estimated from reference gene primer amplification. Assay used: immunoSEQ multiplex PCR; TCRdb lists only in-frame clones, some missing. The D gene and trimming were derived from the DNA, and the V and J assignments and clone size from that table. The table has 95,000 to 110,000 clones, 87% seen once. The chain has TRBV7-2 and TRBJ1-4; the D gene is possibly TRBD1 (5 bases). This sequence originates from a human donor in a cohort sampled during active COVID-19. The sequenced sample consisted of peripheral blood. CDR3 sequence (DNA): TGTGCCAGCAGCTTAGACTTTCAGGGCGCAACTAATGAAAAACTGTTTTTT. This codes for CASSLDFQGATNEKLFF.